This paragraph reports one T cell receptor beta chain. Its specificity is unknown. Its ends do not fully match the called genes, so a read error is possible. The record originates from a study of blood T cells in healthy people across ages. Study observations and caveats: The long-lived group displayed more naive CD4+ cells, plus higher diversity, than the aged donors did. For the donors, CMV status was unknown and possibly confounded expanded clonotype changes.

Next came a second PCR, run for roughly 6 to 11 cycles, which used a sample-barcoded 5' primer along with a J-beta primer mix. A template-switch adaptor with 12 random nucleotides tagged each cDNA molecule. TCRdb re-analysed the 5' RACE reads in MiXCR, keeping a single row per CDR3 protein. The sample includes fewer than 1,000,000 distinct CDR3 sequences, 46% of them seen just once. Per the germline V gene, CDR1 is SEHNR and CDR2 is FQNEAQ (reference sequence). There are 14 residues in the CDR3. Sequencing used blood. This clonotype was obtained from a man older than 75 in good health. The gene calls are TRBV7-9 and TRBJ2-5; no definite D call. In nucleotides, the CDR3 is TGTGCCGGCAGCTCAACGTCGGATAAGGGCTTCCAGTACTTC. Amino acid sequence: CAGSSTSDKGFQYF. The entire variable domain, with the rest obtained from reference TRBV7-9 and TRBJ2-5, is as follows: DTGVSQNPRHKITKRGQNVTFRCDPISEHNRLYWYRQTLGQGPEFLTYFQNEAQLEKSRLLSDRFSAERPKGSFSTLEIQRTEQGDSAMYLCAGSSTSDKGFQYFGPGTRLLVL.